The 32 T cell receptor beta chains below come from one sample, sequenced in a study of vaccination and CD4 T cells after COVID-19. Time point denoted: late sampling 161 to 241 days after vaccination in three convalescent patients. The treatment denotes: approximately 11-day PBMC culture with coronavirus spike peptide pools or control peptides (ViraFEST assay). These receptors have no known antigen. The Oncomine TCR Beta short-read assay was what sequenced the DNA obtained from cultured CD4+ T cells. From the PCR reads, TCRdb called clonotypes with MiXCR, one entry per CDR3 protein. The sample has roughly 23,000 distinct CDR3 sequences; more than 30% are singletons. The sequences come from CD4+ T cells from blood, cultured in vitro, collected about 7 months after SARS-CoV-2 vaccination. The receptor set was obtained from a human donor who had recovered from COVID-19.

In the case of this clonotype: The conserved final phenylalanine or tryptophan is absent from the CDR3, which likely points to a read error. V gene TRBV6-1 combines with J gene TRBJ1-2, with 9 bases identical to TRBD1. Germline V gives CDR1 MNHNS, CDR2 SASEGT. This CDR3 is 15 amino acids long. J gave up 8 bases and V 6 bases, and 13 bases lay outside the gene matches. CDR3 nucleotides: TGTGCCAGCAGCTTGACACAGGGGGCTTTGGGCGGCTACACCCTC. The encoded protein is CASSLTQGALGGYTL.

A few counts support this clonotype. The chain joins TRBV6-1 to TRBJ1-5; D ambiguous. The CDR3 consists of 15 residues. Trimming cost V 6 bases and J 0 bases, with 12 bases left between them. The germline gives CDR1 MNHNS, CDR2 SASEGT. The CDR3 is CASSPGRYSNQPQHF. The CDR3 coding sequence is TGTGCCAGCAGCCCCGGACGGTATAGCAATCAGCCCCAGCATTTT.

V gene TRBV7-2 combines with J gene TRBJ1-2; no reliable D call. The ends were cut back, 2 bases at V and 1 base at J, with 5 bases in the middle. The CDR3 is made up of 13 amino acids. The germline CDR1 and CDR2 sequences are SGHTA and FQGNSA. The CDR3 DNA reads as TGTGCCAGCAGCTTATTTCTTAACTATGGCTACACCTTC. Its translation is CASSLFLNYGYTF.

This rearrangement joins TRBV20-1 to TRBJ1-5; maybe TRBD1 (5 bases). The germline CDR1 and CDR2 sequences are DFQATT and SNEGSKA (reference sequence). The V end lost 4 bases, the J end lost 0 bases, and 10 bases lay between the germline ends. CDR3 length: 14 amino acids. DNA for the CDR3: TGCAGTGCTACTCGACAGCTTAGCAATCAGCCCCAGCATTTT. Translation gives CSATRQLSNQPQHF.

The gene calls are TRBV7-9 and TRBJ2-7; 9 nucleotides line up with TRBD1. This CDR3 comprises 17 residues. CDR1 SEHNR and CDR2 FQNEAQ come from the germline V gene (reference sequence). Trimming took 5 bases from V and 1 from J; bases not matched to a gene: 12. The CDR3 protein is CASSITPGTGTSYEQYF. The DNA of the CDR3 is TGTGCCAGCAGCATCACGCCCGGGACAGGGACGTCCTACGAGCAGTACTTC.

This clonotype was observed a handful of times. This chain uses TRBV6-4 with TRBJ1-2; a possible D gene is TRBD1 (6 bases). The germline V gene has CDR1 MRHNA and CDR2 SNTAGT. This CDR3 contains 13 residues. V shed 6 bases and J shed 2 bases, with 10 bases lying between them. The CDR3 loop is CASRRDNNYGYTF. CDR3 DNA: TGTGCCAGCAGGCGGGACAACAACTATGGCTACACCTTC.

This chain links TRBV7-6 with TRBJ1-6, with D tentatively TRBD1 (5 bases). CDR3 length: 14 amino acids. V lost 5 bases and J lost 6, with 11 bases in between. CDR1 is SGHVS, CDR2 FNYEAQ, per germline. Written as DNA, the CDR3 is TGTGCCAGCAGCGCGACAGTTTTTAATTCACCCCTCCACTTT. It is translated as CASSATVFNSPLHF. Supplemented by reference TRBV7-6 and TRBJ1-6, the full variable domain reads GAGVSQSPRYKVTKRGQDVALRCDPISGHVSLYWYRQALGQGPEFLTYFNYEAQQDKSGLPNDRFSAERPEGSISTLTIQRTEQRDSAMYRCASSATVFNSPLHFGNGTRLTVT.

This clonotype has just a few counts. The chain joins TRBV7-2 to TRBJ2-3, with a possible D match to TRBD2 (6 bases). This CDR3 contains 16 residues. Trimming removed 2 bases at V and 5 bases at J, with 17 bases between. Germline CDR1 reads SGHTA; CDR2 reads FQGNSA. In DNA form, the CDR3 reads TGTGCCAGCAGCTTACGGGGTAGCGCAGCGGGAGATACGCAGTATTTT. Translated, it gives CASSLRGSAAGDTQYF.

This chain joins TRBV20-1 and TRBJ1-5; TRBD1 agrees at 9 bases. The germline V gene has CDR1 DFQATT and CDR2 SNEGSKA (reference sequence). Trimming at V came to 1 base and at J to 7 bases, leaving 8 bases not matched to a gene. The CDR3 extends over 15 amino acids. The CDR3 DNA sequence: TGCAGTGCTAGAGGGGGACAGGGAGCGGGCCAGCCCCAGCATTTT. Translating it yields CSARGGQGAGQPQHF.

This clonotype was detected only a few times. This chain connects TRBV20-1 to TRBJ2-3; TRBD1 matches at 7 bases. The junction had 8 bases not matched to a gene; V was cut back by 3 bases and J by 2 bases. Per the germline V gene, CDR1 is DFQATT and CDR2 is SNEGSKA (reference sequence). CDR3 length: 15 residues. Here the CDR3 reads CSASSPRGFTDTQYF. The CDR3 DNA is TGCAGTGCTAGCTCTCCCAGGGGGTTCACAGATACGCAGTATTTT.

In its sample, this clonotype was seen a few times. The chain uses TRBV7-2 and TRBJ1-2; D unresolved. Germline V gene data show CDR1 as SGHTA and CDR2 as FQGNSA. This CDR3 is built from 14 residues. Trimming pared 1 base from V and 7 bases from J, leaving 13 bases between. The CDR3 sequence is CASSLGDKSAGYTF. The CDR3 DNA reads TGTGCCAGCAGCTTAGGCGACAAGTCGGCTGGCTACACCTTC.

The V gene is TRBV7-2, the J gene TRBJ2-2; D is unclear. Trimming shortened V by 5 bases and J by 4 bases, and 8 bases separated the two germline ends. The CDR3 sequence is 13 residues long. CDR1 and CDR2 (germline): SGHTA, FQGNSA. CDR3 DNA: TGTGCCAGCAGCCCCCACCGCACCGGGGAGCTGTTTTTT. Residues: CASSPHRTGELFF.

The rearrangement uses TRBV20-1 and TRBJ1-1; D gene unclear. The CDR3 covers 13 residues. Germline CDR1 is DFQATT and CDR2 is SNEGSKA (reference sequence). The germline V and J ends were trimmed by 7 bases and 1 base, with 13 bases remaining between them. The CDR3 DNA sequence: TGCAGTGTCAAGAGGACTCCGAACACTGAAGCTTTCTTT. It specifies CSVKRTPNTEAFF.

This chain joins TRBV6-1 and TRBJ2-7; possible D gene TRBD2, 7 bases. The CDR3 is made up of 16 amino acids. V was pared by 2 bases and J by 2 bases, with 16 bases between. The germline V gene encodes CDR1 MNHNS and CDR2 SASEGT. CDR3 bases: TGTGCCAGCAGTGAAACCTGGGGGGGCTCGACCTACGAGCAGTACTTC. The encoded protein is CASSETWGGSTYEQYF.

The CDR3: CASSETSGNTEAFF. In DNA form, the CDR3 reads TGTGCCAGCAGTGAAACGTCAGGGAACACTGAAGCTTTCTTT. This chain joins TRBV2 and TRBJ1-1; D ambiguous. Looked up from germline, CDR1 is SNHLY and CDR2 is FYNNEI. The CDR3 length is 14 residues. The V and J ends lost 2 bases and 1 base respectively, with 8 bases between them.

This chain joins TRBV2 and TRBJ2-3; 9 bases line up with TRBD2. The V gene's germline CDR1 is SNHLY and CDR2 FYNNEI. Trimming took 6 bases from V and 4 from J; bases not matched to a gene: 11. The CDR3 covers 16 residues. In DNA, the CDR3 is TGTGCCAGCAGGACTCCCTTTAGCGGGGGAGCAGATACGCAGTATTTT. Its protein is CASRTPFSGGADTQYF.

There are a few counts of this clonotype. CDR3 amino acids: CASSITGGFIKGYGYTF. Here the CDR3 DNA reads TGTGCCAGTAGTATAACAGGGGGCTTTATTAAGGGCTATGGCTACACCTTC. V gene TRBV19 combines with J gene TRBJ1-2; TRBD1 matches 9 bases. Trimming removed 2 bases from V and 4 bases from J; junction bases left unmatched: 11. Germline V gives CDR1 LNHDA, CDR2 SQIVND (reference sequence). The CDR3 sequence is 17 residues long.

This chain uses TRBV7-3 with TRBJ2-3; D ambiguous. CDR1 is SGHTA, CDR2 FQGTGA, per germline. The germline V and J ends were trimmed by 2 bases and 2 bases, with 8 bases remaining between them. This CDR3 has 14 amino acids. Here the CDR3 DNA reads TGTGCCAGCAGCTTAGGTGGCCCCACAGATACGCAGTATTTT. Protein product: CASSLGGPTDTQYF.

This clonotype showed up just a few times. The CDR3 is CSARAAGLAGMVPPETQYF. The CDR3, as DNA: TGCAGTGCTAGAGCGGCGGGACTAGCGGGAATGGTTCCCCCAGAGACCCAGTACTTC. The chain links TRBV20-1 to TRBJ2-5, with TRBD2 matching over 13 bases. CDR1 and CDR2 from the germline V gene are DFQATT and SNEGSKA (reference sequence). This CDR3 has 19 residues. With 1 base clipped from V and 4 bases from J, the junction kept 15 bases outside the gene matches.

This chain connects TRBV15 to TRBJ2-1; D unresolved. CDR3 length equals 15 residues. Germline CDR1 is LNHNV and CDR2 is YYDKDF (reference sequence). Trimming pared 0 bases from V and 2 bases from J, leaving 8 bases between. The CDR3 sequence is CATSRDTATYNEQFF. CDR3 nucleotides: TGTGCCACCAGCAGAGATACGGCTACCTACAATGAGCAGTTCTTC. Based on the CDR3 plus reference TRBV15 and TRBJ2-1, the full variable domain is DAMVIQNPRYQVTQFGKPVTLSCSQTLNHNVMYWYQQKSSQAPKLLFHYYDKDFNNEADTPDNFQSRRPNTSFCFLDIRSPGLGDTAMYLCATSRDTATYNEQFFGPGTRLTVL.

The chain is built from TRBV6-1 and TRBJ2-1; D possibly corresponds to TRBD2 (6 bases). Germline CDR1 reads MNHNS; CDR2 reads SASEGT. CDR3 length: 15 amino acids. The V gene lost 5 bases and the J gene lost 6 bases, with 17 bases spanning the gap. In DNA, the CDR3 is TGTGCCAGCAGTCCCCCGGGGGACGAGGGCAATGAGCAGTTCTTC. It codes for CASSPPGDEGNEQFF.

Only a few counts were recorded for this clonotype. V usage is TRBV6-5 and J usage is TRBJ1-2; maybe TRBD1 (5 bases). Germline V gene sequence: CDR1 MNHEY, CDR2 SVGAGI. V lost 1 base to trimming and J lost 8 bases, with 11 bases between them. This CDR3 is 13 amino acids long. The CDR3 reads CASSYYRDRGYTF. DNA of the CDR3: TGTGCCAGCAGTTACTACCGGGACCGGGGCTACACCTTC.

This clonotype showed up just a few times. The genes are TRBV20-1 and TRBJ1-1; D uncertain. The CDR3 covers 15 residues. Germline assignment: CDR1 DFQATT and CDR2 SNEGSKA (reference sequence). The V and J ends lost 3 bases and 3 bases respectively, with 17 bases between them. The CDR3: CSASLGSGLYTEAFF. CDR3 nucleotide sequence: TGCAGTGCTAGTCTGGGGTCGGGTTTGTACACTGAAGCTTTCTTT.

DNA of the CDR3: TGTGCCAGCAGTTCGCGGTCGGAGCCCCAGCATTTT. It specifies CASSSRSEPQHF. This chain connects TRBV12-3 or TRBV12-4 to TRBJ1-5, with D hard to call. This CDR3 spans 12 amino acids. Trimming pared 4 bases from V and 8 bases from J, leaving 9 bases between.

This clonotype turned up a few times. The genes are TRBV20-1 and TRBJ2-5; no definite D call. The germline CDR1 and CDR2 sequences are DFQATT and SNEGSKA (reference sequence). V was clipped by 2 bases and J by 2 bases, with 9 bases between them. The CDR3 extends over 13 amino acids. In DNA form, the CDR3 reads TGCAGTGCTAGAAGAACGACTCAAGAGACCCAGTACTTC. It codes for CSARRTTQETQYF.

This chain uses TRBV29-1 with TRBJ2-5; 10 bases line up with TRBD2. This CDR3 is built from 14 residues. Germline V gives CDR1 SQVTM, CDR2 ANQGSEA. The trim removed 6 bases at V and 4 bases at J, leaving 8 bases unmatched. The CDR3 DNA reads TGCAGCGTACCGACTAGCGGGTTTGGAGAGACCCAGTACTTC. It codes for CSVPTSGFGETQYF.

The V gene is TRBV12-3 or TRBV12-4, the J gene TRBJ1-2; 7 bases match TRBD1. The CDR3 runs 14 residues. With V trimmed by 6 bases and J by 3 bases, 7 bases remained unmatched. CDR3 nucleotide sequence: TGTGCCAGCAGGGAACAGGGGCGTGACTATGGCTACACCTTC. Protein: CASREQGRDYGYTF.

This chain uses TRBV12-3 or TRBV12-4 with TRBJ1-1, with 7 bases identical to TRBD1. V gave up 7 bases and J gave up 1 base; unmatched junction bases: 6. The CDR3 is made up of 14 amino acids. The CDR3 region is CASTTWTGNTEAFF. The CDR3 bases are TGTGCCAGCACCACCTGGACAGGGAACACTGAAGCTTTCTTT.

The chain combines TRBV20-1 with TRBJ1-6; D might be TRBD1 (6 bases). The CDR3 is 13 residues long. Germline V lookup: CDR1 DFQATT, CDR2 SNEGSKA (reference sequence). V was cut by 5 bases and J by 8 bases, with 13 bases left in between. The CDR3 DNA follows: TGCAGTGCTCGACAGGCGGAGTATTCACCCCTCCACTTT. As protein: CSARQAEYSPLHF.

J is TRBJ2-3 and V is TRBV15, with a tentative D call TRBD2 (5 bases). Trimming removed 1 base from V and 4 bases from J, with 12 bases in between. CDR1 and CDR2 from the germline V gene are LNHNV and YYDKDF (reference sequence). The CDR3 runs to 15 residues. CDR3 DNA sequence: TGTGCCACCAGCAGAGTCGAAGGAGGTGCAGATACGCAGTATTTT. Translating it yields CATSRVEGGADTQYF.

The CDR3 is CASSQEGDRAGGETQYF. In DNA, the CDR3 is TGCGCCAGCAGCCAAGAAGGGGACAGGGCTGGGGGAGAGACCCAGTACTTC. The rearrangement uses TRBV4-3 and TRBJ2-5, with TRBD1 identical over 9 bases. V shed 0 bases and J 4 bases; nucleotides not matched to a gene: 9. This CDR3 has 17 residues. The germline CDR1 and CDR2 sequences are LGHNA and YSLEER.

The chain has TRBV20-1 and TRBJ2-7; weak D call: TRBD1 (7 bases). The CDR3 loop spans 13 amino acids. The V end lost 6 bases, the J end lost 4 bases, and 16 bases lay between the germline ends. Germline CDR1 and CDR2: DFQATT and SNEGSKA (reference sequence). The CDR3 is CSAPGGGKYEQYF. The CDR3 region has the DNA TGCAGTGCCCCCGGAGGGGGCAAATACGAGCAGTACTTC.